These T cell receptor beta chains were read from a single sample in a study of OX40 agonist ivuxolimab in advanced cancers. The method was immunoSEQ multiplex PCR; TCRdb's version includes in-frame clones alone and lacks a portion of them. The data hold some 74,000 clones, with 70% to 90% observed a single time. Material: CD4+ or CD8+ T cells sorted from blood, obtained in a trial of the OX40 agonist ivuxolimab. Receptor source: an adult with an advanced solid tumor such as melanoma, head and neck, liver or kidney cancer. CDR3s include the opening cysteine and the closing phenylalanine or tryptophan. The D gene is left open where the match is weak.

>TRBJ2-7|NA|TRBV27|14
CASRRQGPDYEQYF
TGTGCCAGCAGGAGGCAAGGGCCGGATTACGAGCAGTACTTC
>TRBJ2-5|NA|TRBV20-1|10
CSARVTIQYF
TGCAGTGCTAGAGTCACAATCCAGTACTTC
>TRBJ2-1|TRBD1|TRBV9|15
CASSVGMGTGGLQFF
TGTGCCAGCAGCGTAGGTATGGGGACAGGGGGATTGCAGTTCTTC
>TRBJ1-5|NA|TRBV18|15
CASSPQGQSNQPQHF
TGTGCCAGCTCACCACAGGGTCAAAGCAATCAGCCCCAGCATTTT
>TRBJ2-7|TRBD1|TRBV6-1|15
CASSDSDRVSYEQYF
TGTGCCAGCAGTGATAGTGACAGGGTATCCTACGAGCAGTACTTC
>TRBJ2-3|NA|TRBV5-1|13
CASTRDRRDTQYF
TGCGCCAGCACGAGAGATCGTCGCGATACGCAGTATTTT
>TRBJ1-1|TRBD1|TRBV6-4|13
CASSMTGRTEAFF
TGTGCCAGCAGCATGACAGGGCGGACTGAAGCTTTCTTT
>TRBJ2-7|NA|TRBV11-1|11
CASSSLYEQYF
TGTGCCAGCAGCTCCCTGTACGAGCAGTACTTC
>TRBJ1-2|NA|TRBV7-8|14
CASSPGTPSYGYTF
TGTGCCAGCAGCCCCGGGACACCGTCCTATGGCTACACCTTC
>TRBJ2-7|NA|TRBV6-5|15
CASSYYGGTRYEQYF
TGTGCCAGCAGTTACTATGGGGGTACACGCTACGAGCAGTACTTC
>TRBJ1-3|NA|TRBV7-9|15
CASSWGGVSGNTIYF
TGTGCCAGCAGCTGGGGAGGCGTCTCTGGAAACACCATATATTTT
>TRBJ1-2|NA|TRBV14|15
CASSPTFTGTFGYTF
TGTGCCAGCAGCCCGACCTTTACAGGGACATTTGGCTACACCTTC
>TRBJ1-5|NA|TRBV10-3|12
CAISPSNQPQHF
TGTGCCATCAGCCCAAGCAATCAGCCCCAGCATTTT
>TRBJ2-2|NA|TRBV19|13
CASSITGLGELFF
TGTGCCAGTAGTATTACAGGGCTGGGGGAGCTGTTTTTT